The 29 T cell receptor beta chains listed next were all sequenced from one sample in a study of T cell responses to AZD1222 COVID-19 vaccine. Libraries were prepared by immunoSEQ multiplex PCR; TCRdb keeps only in-frame clonotypes and omits some of them. The profile shows 100,000 to 150,000 clones, more than 85% of them singletons. The sequenced sample was peripheral blood, obtained 28 days after the second AZD1222 dose. The receptor source for this set is an adult who received the AZD1222 COVID-19 vaccine.

This sequence joins TRBV19 and TRBJ2-2; 16 nucleotides align to TRBD2. V shed 4 bases and J 0 bases; nucleotides not matched to a gene: 11. This CDR3 is 21 amino acids long. The germline gives CDR1 LNHDA, CDR2 SQIVND (reference sequence). The CDR3 DNA follows: TGTGCCAGTAGTACCCTATACCTGGGGACTAGCGGGAGGGCGAACACCGGGGAGCTGTTTTTT. Translation gives CASSTLYLGTSGRANTGELFF.

The genes are TRBV7-9 and TRBJ1-5; D ambiguous. Per germline, CDR1 SEHNR and CDR2 FQNEAQ (reference sequence). The CDR3 is 14 amino acids. Between the trimmed V and J ends, which lost 5 bases and 8 bases, there was a span of 16 bases. CDR3 DNA sequence: TGTGCCAGCAGCGTGATCAGTACCAAGAAGCCCCAGCATTTT. It specifies CASSVISTKKPQHF. Filled out from reference TRBV7-9 and TRBJ1-5, the complete variable domain reads DTGVSQNPRHKITKRGQNVTFRCDPISEHNRLYWYRQTLGQGPEFLTYFQNEAQLEKSRLLSDRFSAERPKGSFSTLEIQRTEQGDSAMYLCASSVISTKKPQHFGDGTRLSIL.

The rearrangement uses TRBV11-3 and TRBJ2-3, with a possible D match to TRBD2 (6 bases). Per germline, CDR1 SGHNT and CDR2 YENEEA. The V and J ends lost 5 bases and 14 bases respectively, with 17 bases between them. This CDR3 contains 12 residues. CDR3 loop: CASSPNFREWYF. CDR3 bases: TGTGCCAGCAGCCCAAATTTCCGGGAGTGGTATTTT.

The chain is built from TRBV5-4 and TRBJ1-3; 7 bases match TRBD1. CDR3 length equals 15 residues. The trim removed 3 bases at V and 0 bases at J, leaving 3 bases unmatched. Germline-derived CDR1 and CDR2 are SGHNT and YYREEE (reference sequence). The CDR3 DNA is TGTGCCAGCAGCTACAGGGGAAACTCTGGAAACACCATATATTTT. Translation gives CASSYRGNSGNTIYF.

This chain uses TRBV5-1 with TRBJ2-3; D possibly corresponds to TRBD1 (5 bases). V dropped 2 bases and J dropped 6 bases, with 19 bases sitting between them. The CDR3 sequence is 16 residues long. CDR1 is SGHRS, CDR2 YFSETQ, per germline. The DNA of the CDR3 is TGCGCCAGCAGCTTCTTTCCAGGGCCAGGAGTGGATACGCAGTATTTT. It specifies CASSFFPGPGVDTQYF.

J is TRBJ1-1 and V is TRBV7-2; a weak D match, TRBD1 (6 bases). Germline lookup yields CDR1 SGHTA and CDR2 FQGNSA. This CDR3 has 15 amino acids. V was cut by 7 bases and J by 5 bases, with 20 bases left in between. The CDR3 is CASTSYSGAGTEAFF. The CDR3 DNA sequence: TGTGCCAGCACATCGTACTCGGGGGCGGGTACTGAAGCTTTCTTT.

This clone was counted a single time. The rearrangement uses TRBV30 and TRBJ2-5; TRBD2 matches 10 bases. This CDR3 has 15 amino acids. V lost 1 base, J lost 4 bases, and 6 bases stayed unmatched. In germline, CDR1 is GTSNPN, CDR2 SVGIG (reference sequence). The CDR3 here is CAWSAPGTSAETQYF. CDR3 coding DNA: TGTGCCTGGAGTGCCCCCGGGACTAGCGCAGAGACCCAGTACTTC.

The chain employs TRBV7-2 and TRBJ2-3, with D tentatively TRBD2 (6 bases). Germline V CDR1 and CDR2: SGHTA, FQGNSA. This CDR3 contains 15 residues. Trimming removed 1 base from V and 6 bases from J, with 14 bases in between. The CDR3 region has the DNA TGTGCCAGCAGCTTAGGCGGGGTACGTGGGGATACGCAGTATTTT. Amino acids: CASSLGGVRGDTQYF.

The genes are TRBV13 and TRBJ2-1; 9 positions match TRBD2. This CDR3 contains 15 residues. Looked up from germline, CDR1 is PRHDT and CDR2 is FYEKMQ (reference sequence). Trimming cost V 4 bases and J 4 bases; bases outside gene matches: 5. The CDR3 is CASSWGLAGYNEQFF. In DNA form, the CDR3 reads TGTGCCAGCAGCTGGGGGCTAGCGGGGTACAATGAGCAGTTCTTC.

This sequence joins TRBV28 and TRBJ1-1; unclear D gene. CDR1 and CDR2 from the germline V gene are MDHEN and SYDVKM. The CDR3 totals 11 residues. The V gene lost 6 bases and the J gene lost 1 base, with 3 bases spanning the gap. The CDR3 region is CASRGNTEAFF. CDR3 DNA: TGTGCCAGCAGGGGGAACACTGAAGCTTTCTTT.

The chain combines TRBV7-2 with TRBJ2-5, with D unresolved. V was shortened by 1 base and J by 5 bases, with 11 bases between the two germline ends. The CDR3 runs to 14 residues. Germline CDR1 and CDR2: SGHTA and FQGNSA. The CDR3 here is CASSLGLLVETQYF. The CDR3 DNA sequence: TGTGCCAGCAGCTTAGGTCTGCTCGTCGAGACCCAGTACTTC.

This clone was recorded a few times. V usage is TRBV7-3 and J usage is TRBJ1-1, with no clear D. V was shortened by 5 bases and J by 3 bases, with 10 bases between the two germline ends. This CDR3 is 13 amino acids long. Germline assignment: CDR1 SGHTA and CDR2 FQGTGA. The CDR3 DNA follows: TGTGCCAGCAGCCGTGACACTTACACTGAAGCTTTCTTT. Protein product: CASSRDTYTEAFF.

V usage is TRBV11-3 and J usage is TRBJ2-3; D ambiguous. The CDR3 is made up of 14 amino acids. Germline V gene lookup returns CDR1 SGHNT and CDR2 YENEEA. V lost 3 bases and J 4 bases, leaving 11 bases between the germline ends. DNA for the CDR3: TGTGCCAGCAGCTTTAGGGTCAACTCAGATACGCAGTATTTT. Its protein product is CASSFRVNSDTQYF.

The chain employs TRBV7-8 and TRBJ1-6; no clear D gene. This CDR3 has 15 amino acids. V gave up 4 bases and J gave up 0 bases, with 7 bases separating them. Germline CDR1 and CDR2: SGHVS and FQNEAQ. The CDR3 DNA follows: TGTGCCAGCAGCTATTTGAGCTCCTATAATTCACCCCTCCACTTT. This codes for CASSYLSSYNSPLHF. The variable domain in full, with the rest retrieved from reference TRBV7-8 and TRBJ1-6, is GAGVSQSPRYKVAKRGQDVALRCDPISGHVSLFWYQQALGQGPEFLTYFQNEAQLDKSGLPSDRFFAERPEGSVSTLKIQRTQQEDSAVYLCASSYLSSYNSPLHFGNGTRLTVT.

The chain couples TRBV24-1 to TRBJ2-3; 7 bases are shared with TRBD2. From germline, CDR1 is KGHDR and CDR2 SFDVKD. Germline trimming cut 4 bases from V and 0 bases from J; bases unmatched to any gene: 15. This CDR3 is 19 amino acids long. The CDR3 sequence is CATSDRGGQAGHSTDTQYF. In DNA form, the CDR3 reads TGTGCCACCAGTGACCGCGGTGGACAAGCGGGGCATAGCACAGATACGCAGTATTTT.

CDR3 sequence: CASSRGGPYEQYF. The CDR3 DNA follows: TGTGCCAGCAGCCGGGGGGGCCCATACGAGCAGTACTTC. The gene calls are TRBV6-2 or TRBV6-3 and TRBJ2-7, with 8 bases fitting TRBD2. Germline assignment: CDR1 MNHEY and CDR2 SVGEGT. The V and J ends lost 6 bases and 4 bases, in that order; junction bases with no gene match: 5. This CDR3 contains 13 residues.

This sequence joins TRBV9 and TRBJ2-1, with a weak D call TRBD2 (6 bases). V was cut by 0 bases and J by 0 bases, with 10 bases left in between. The CDR3 is 16 residues long. Germline CDR1 reads SGDLS; CDR2 reads YYNGEE. The DNA of the CDR3 is TGTGCCAGCAGCGTAGGACACGGGGGCTCCTACAATGAGCAGTTCTTC. Encoded protein: CASSVGHGGSYNEQFF.

This chain links TRBV6-5 with TRBJ2-1, with D hard to call. Germline V gives CDR1 MNHEY, CDR2 SVGAGI. CDR3 length equals 13 residues. V gave up 2 bases and J gave up 7 bases, with 9 bases separating them. In DNA form, the CDR3 reads TGTGCCAGCAGTTACCCGGAAGGGAATGAGCAGTTCTTC. Protein: CASSYPEGNEQFF.

As concerns this clone: Within the sample, other DNA sequences also encode this same CDR3. V and J are TRBV7-2 and TRBJ1-2, with TRBD1 as a possible D gene (6 bases). The germline V gene has CDR1 SGHTA and CDR2 FQGNSA. This CDR3 spans 15 amino acids. The ends were cut back, 1 base at V and 5 bases at J, with 14 bases in the middle. CDR3 DNA sequence: TGTGCCAGCAGCTTAGAGGGACACATCCAGTATGGCTACACCTTC. Protein sequence: CASSLEGHIQYGYTF.

This clone has only one observation. The V call is TRBV7-2, the J call TRBJ2-6; D unresolved. Trimming removed 5 bases from V and 4 bases from J, with 12 bases in between. From germline, CDR1 is SGHTA and CDR2 FQGNSA. CDR3 length: 15 residues. CDR3 DNA sequence: TGTGCCAGCAGCCCGCAAGGATCCGGGGCCAACGTCCTGACTTTC. Its protein product is CASSPQGSGANVLTF.

The chain uses TRBV6-5 and TRBJ2-1; unclear D gene. Between the trimmed V and J ends, which lost 10 bases and 6 bases, there was a span of 7 bases. This CDR3 has 10 residues. Germline V gene lookup returns CDR1 MNHEY and CDR2 SVGAGI. CDR3 nucleotides: TGTGCCATTGGAGTCAATGAGCAGTTCTTC. This encodes CAIGVNEQFF.

This rearrangement joins TRBV21-1 to TRBJ2-1; whether TRBD2, the table's D call, matches the DNA was not checked. TRBV21-1 is reported as a pseudogene. The length of the CDR3 is 15 residues. DNA of the CDR3: TGTGCCAGCAGCTCAAAAGGTAGTACGGGCAATGAGCAGTTCTTC. Translated: CASSSKGSTGNEQFF.

This chain links TRBV28 with TRBJ1-5; no clear D. Trimming cost V 4 bases and J 6 bases, with 13 bases left between them. Germline V CDR1 and CDR2: MDHEN, SYDVKM. The CDR3 has 14 amino acids. The CDR3 nucleotides read TGTGCCAGCAGTTCGCCAGAGACGGGTCAGCCCCAGCATTTT. It encodes CASSSPETGQPQHF.

This sequence joins TRBV7-9 and TRBJ2-3, with 14 bases aligning to TRBD2. Trimming at V came to 9 bases and at J to 2 bases, leaving 10 bases not matched to a gene. The germline CDR1 and CDR2 sequences are SEHNR and FQNEAQ (reference sequence). The CDR3 has 17 residues. The CDR3 loop reads CARSQVTSGGVTDTQYF. The CDR3 nucleotides read TGTGCCAGGAGTCAAGTGACTAGCGGGGGGGTCACAGATACGCAGTATTTT.

V and J are TRBV10-3 and TRBJ1-2; D call uncertain. The CDR3 consists of 15 residues. Germline values: CDR1 ENHRY, CDR2 SYGVKD. V was pared by 2 bases and J by 6 bases, with 16 bases between. This CDR3 is CAISEPLQRENGYTF. CDR3 sequence (DNA): TGTGCCATCAGTGAGCCTTTACAGAGAGAGAATGGCTACACCTTC.

This sequence joins TRBV27 and TRBJ2-7; 7 bases fit TRBD1. This CDR3 has 14 residues. V gave up 6 bases and J gave up 5 bases; unmatched junction bases: 10. Germline CDR1 reads MNHEY; CDR2 reads SMNVEV (reference sequence). The CDR3 protein is CASSPQGVGDEQYF. CDR3 nucleotide sequence: TGTGCCAGCAGCCCCCAGGGGGTTGGGGACGAGCAGTACTTC.

This rearrangement joins TRBV5-1 to TRBJ2-1, with 7 bases that match TRBD1. Germline-derived CDR1 and CDR2 are SGHRS and YFSETQ. V shed 4 bases, J shed 7 bases, and the junction held 20 bases outside the gene matches. The length of the CDR3 is 18 residues. CDR3 region: CASSHHRGHRDVVNEQFF. In DNA form, the CDR3 reads TGCGCCAGCAGCCATCACAGGGGCCATCGAGACGTGGTGAATGAGCAGTTCTTC.

The chain is built from TRBV4-1 and TRBJ2-3, with 11 bases fitting TRBD2. Germline CDR1 MGHRA, CDR2 YSYEKL. Trimming took 3 bases from V and 2 from J; bases not matched to a gene: 7. The length of the CDR3 is 17 residues. CDR3 region: CASSQATSGKLTDTQYF. As DNA, the CDR3 is TGCGCCAGCAGCCAGGCGACTAGCGGGAAACTCACAGATACGCAGTATTTT.

The chain uses TRBV7-9 and TRBJ2-5, with 9 bases lining up with TRBD1. With 6 bases clipped from V and 5 bases from J, the junction kept 4 bases outside the gene matches. Germline V gene data show CDR1 as SEHNR and CDR2 as FQNEAQ (reference sequence). CDR3 length: 13 residues. The CDR3 coding sequence is TGTGCCAGCAGAAGGGACAGGGCGGAGACCCAGTACTTC. This translates into CASRRDRAETQYF. Using reference TRBV7-9 and TRBJ2-5 for the parts outside the CDR3, the full variable domain is DTGVSQNPRHKITKRGQNVTFRCDPISEHNRLYWYRQTLGQGPEFLTYFQNEAQLEKSRLLSDRFSAERPKGSFSTLEIQRTEQGDSAMYLCASRRDRAETQYFGPGTRLLVL.